The TCR beta chain under discussion was sequenced for a study of technical replicates of blood from several donors (dated by TCRdb to about 2017). The library was produced with the immunoSEQ multiplex PCR assay. The clones in this table, taken by TCRdb from immuneACCESS, are in-frame only. Not every clone is retained; where verified, under half of the shortfall comes from an unresolved V gene, and the cause of the rest is unknown. In all, the sample holds more than 65,000 clones, and around 90% of those were seen once. Around 4.6% of the sample is held by the ten biggest clonotypes. About this clone: The antigen this receptor binds is unknown. No base-level quality is on record; no much larger clone is a single base apart.

V is pruned by 4 bases and J by 5 bases, leaving 8 bases of the junction without a gene match. The CDR3 holds 14 amino acids from the cysteine to the phenylalanine. The DNA shown is the 42-base CDR3, in frame from base 1. CDR1 SGHNT and CDR2 YYREEE were looked up in the germline V gene (reference sequence). Material for sequencing was PBMCs. This receptor chain uses TRBV5-4 and TRBJ1-2, with 7 central nucleotides matching TRBD1. This sequence originates from a human donor in good health. Some clones in this sample may be carry-over from other donors' samples. The CDR3 reads CASSLGQAVYGYTF. The sequence in DNA is TGTGCCAGCAGCCTAGGACAGGCCGTTTATGGCTACACCTTC.